One T cell receptor beta chain is described in this entry. Its antigen is as yet unknown. Cell sorting via CD45RO/CCR7/CD25/CD127/CD95/CD27 was performed to obtain CD4+ naive, central memory, regulatory and stem cell-like memory cells. These data belong to a study of beta chain features in type 1 diabetes. Study as a whole: Regarding age, gender and cell yields, patients proved similar to healthy donors.

Study-wide points: More deletions and fewer insertions at VDJ junctions were found in patients with type 1 diabetes.

The whole isolated RNA underwent reverse transcription, so sequencing captured expressed TCRB transcripts. Repertoires were generated with immunoSEQ multiplex PCR, while TCRdb's copy carries only in-frame clones and drops some. The table includes 300,000 to 350,000 clones, about 20% detected once. The sequence derives from a woman aged 18-29 years in good health. Sequencing was done on a sample of naive CD4+ T cells from blood.

CDR3 sequence: CASSAGGGLNYEQYF. In nucleotides, the CDR3 is TGTGCCAGCAGTGCCGGCGGGGGACTTAACTACGAGCAGTACTTC. The chain employs TRBV2 and TRBJ2-7; 7 bases map to TRBD2. Germline CDR1 is SNHLY and CDR2 is FYNNEI. V lost 4 bases to trimming and J lost 3 bases; unmatched junction nucleotides: 9. This CDR3 is 15 amino acids long.